This T cell receptor beta chain came from a study of shared T cell receptors in the human thymus. The germline V gene encodes CDR1 SNHLY and CDR2 FYNNEI. V was pared by 7 bases and J by 14 bases, with 20 bases of the junction left unmatched. The CDR3 has 16 amino acids. Profiling relied on immunoSEQ multiplex PCR, and the TCRdb table lists in-frame clones only, not all of them. The sample lists roughly 410,000 clones, just under 95% occurring once. J is TRBJ2-5 and V is TRBV2, with 12 bases fitting TRBD2. Material for sequencing was thymocytes. This receptor was identified in a human donor. The CDR3 protein is CASIPKTPGLAGGRYF. The CDR3 nucleotides are TGTGCCAGCATCCCCAAAACTCCGGGACTAGCGGGTGGGAGATACTTC.